This is a list of T cell receptor beta chains from one sample in a study of blood T cell repertoires in COVID-19. The method was immunoSEQ multiplex PCR; TCRdb's version includes in-frame clones alone and lacks a portion of them. Of 250,000 to 350,000 clones listed, approximately 85% are singletons. Sequenced input: PBMCs or T cells enriched from blood (not recorded which). The receptors shown here come from a woman in her twenties or thirties who had recovered from COVID-19. The CDR3 runs from the conserved cysteine through the conserved F or W. D genes are given only for firm matches. The size of a clone is reported for some rows only, either as once, few or many, or as a class for expanded clones.

J: TRBJ2-1
size: .
D: TRBD1
length: 12
V: TRBV11-2
DNA: TGTGCCAGCAGCAGGACAGGGGATGAGCAGTTCTTC
CDR3: CASSRTGDEQFF

J: TRBJ2-1
size: .
D: TRBD2
length: 16
V: TRBV4-1
DNA: TGCGCCAGCAGCCAATCTACGCTCGCGGGAGGCAATGAGCAGTTCTTC
CDR3: CASSQSTLAGGNEQFF

J: TRBJ2-3
size: .
D: TRBD2
length: 15
V: TRBV5-1
DNA: TGCGCCAGCAGAGAACTAGCGGGGGGCACAGATACGCAGTATTTT
CDR3: CASRELAGGTDTQYF

J: TRBJ2-5
size: .
D: TRBD2
length: 17
V: TRBV9
DNA: TGTGCCAGCAGCGTAGGTCCGCGGGGGGGCCCCCAAGAGACCCAGTACTTC
CDR3: CASSVGPRGGPQETQYF

J: TRBJ2-2
size: .
D: .
length: 13
V: TRBV19
DNA: TGTGCCAGTAGTATAGGGAGAACCGGGGAGCTGTTTTTT
CDR3: CASSIGRTGELFF

J: TRBJ2-1
size: few
D: TRBD2
length: 15
V: TRBV6-2/TRBV6-3
DNA: TGTGCCAGCAGTTACGGACTAGCGGGAAGCAATGAGCAGTTCTTC
CDR3: CASSYGLAGSNEQFF

J: TRBJ1-1
size: few
D: .
length: 11
V: TRBV12-5
DNA: TGTGCTAGTGGTCTAAACACTGAAGCTTTCTTT
CDR3: CASGLNTEAFF

J: TRBJ2-1
size: .
D: .
length: 15
V: TRBV9
DNA: TGTGCCAGCAGCGCCCGCAGGGCAATGGGGAATGAGCAGTTCTTC
CDR3: CASSARRAMGNEQFF

J: TRBJ2-3
size: .
D: .
length: 15
V: TRBV5-5
DNA: TGTGCCAGCAGCTTCAGGGGCAGTTCCCCAGATACGCAGTATTTT
CDR3: CASSFRGSSPDTQYF

J: TRBJ1-2
size: once
D: .
length: 12
V: TRBV10-3
DNA: TGTGCCATCAGGGAGAGCGAATATGGCTACACCTTC
CDR3: CAIRESEYGYTF

J: TRBJ1-6
size: few
D: TRBD1
length: 16
V: TRBV5-1
DNA: TGCGCCAGCAGCTTGGAATCCGGGACAGTGAATTCACCCCTCCACTTT
CDR3: CASSLESGTVNSPLHF

J: TRBJ1-4
size: .
D: .
length: 15
V: TRBV27
DNA: TGTGCCAGCACCCGAGAAGTTGCAACTAATGAAAAACTGTTTTTT
CDR3: CASTREVATNEKLFF

J: TRBJ1-1
size: .
D: .
length: 14
V: TRBV7-9
DNA: TGTGCCAGCAGCATAACAGGGAAAGGAACTGAAGCTTTCTTT
CDR3: CASSITGKGTEAFF

J: TRBJ1-5
size: .
D: .
length: 15
V: TRBV7-8
DNA: TGTGCCAGCAACAGCAGGGGAAGGAGCAATCAGCCCCAGCATTTT
CDR3: CASNSRGRSNQPQHF

J: TRBJ1-6
size: .
D: TRBD1
length: 15
V: TRBV3-1/TRBV3-2
DNA: TGTGCCAGCAGCCGGGGACAGGGCTTGAATTCACCCCTCCACTTT
CDR3: CASSRGQGLNSPLHF

J: TRBJ2-7
size: .
D: .
length: 12
V: TRBV7-9
DNA: TGTGCCAGCAGCGGTACCCGGGAAGGGGGGTACTTC
CDR3: CASSGTREGGYF

J: TRBJ1-3
size: .
D: .
length: 15
V: TRBV5-1
DNA: TGCGCCAGCAGCCGACGAGAGGGTTCTGGAAACACCATATATTTT
CDR3: CASSRREGSGNTIYF

J: TRBJ2-3
size: .
D: TRBD2
length: 16
V: TRBV5-1
DNA: TGCGCCAGCAGCTTGGGCCTAGCGGTTTCTGGGGATACGCAGTATTTT
CDR3: CASSLGLAVSGDTQYF

J: TRBJ2-1
size: .
D: TRBD2
length: 13
V: TRBV29-1
DNA: TGCAGCGTTGGGACTAGCGGGGTTAATGAGCAGTTCTTC
CDR3: CSVGTSGVNEQFF

J: TRBJ2-7
size: .
D: TRBD2
length: 15
V: TRBV5-4
DNA: TGTGCCAGCAGCCTGCAGGCGGGAGAGGGATACGAGCAGTACTTC
CDR3: CASSLQAGEGYEQYF

J: TRBJ2-7
size: .
D: .
length: 14
V: TRBV6-6
DNA: TGTGCCAGCAGTTTTATGACAGAGTCCTACGAGCAGTACTTC
CDR3: CASSFMTESYEQYF

J: TRBJ2-7
size: .
D: TRBD2
length: 16
V: TRBV6-5
DNA: TGTGCCAGCAGTTACTCGCCTAGCGGGGGCTCCTACGAGCAGTACTTC
CDR3: CASSYSPSGGSYEQYF

J: TRBJ1-2
size: .
D: .
length: 13
V: TRBV29-1
DNA: TGCAGCGTATCACCGTTGGGGGGCTATGGCTACACCTTC
CDR3: CSVSPLGGYGYTF

J: TRBJ2-1
size: .
D: TRBD2
length: 14
V: TRBV7-2
DNA: TGTGCCAGCCGGGCTAGCGGCAGCTACAATGAGCAGTTCTTC
CDR3: CASRASGSYNEQFF

J: TRBJ1-1
size: .
D: .
length: 16
V: TRBV28
DNA: TGTGCCAGCAGCCATTATACCCGGGACTGGACAACTGAAGCTTTCTTT
CDR3: CASSHYTRDWTTEAFF

J: TRBJ2-5
size: .
D: .
length: 15
V: TRBV27
DNA: TGTGCCAGCAGTTTGGGGGGAGTCACCGGGGAGACCCAGTACTTC
CDR3: CASSLGGVTGETQYF

J: TRBJ2-7
size: .
D: .
length: 13
V: TRBV20-1
DNA: TGCAGTGCTAGTCAGGTCAGCGGGTACGAGCAGTACTTC
CDR3: CSASQVSGYEQYF

J: TRBJ2-1
size: .
D: .
length: 12
V: TRBV19
DNA: TGTGCCAGTAGCTTACAGGCTGGTGAGCAGTTCTTC
CDR3: CASSLQAGEQFF

J: TRBJ1-6
size: .
D: TRBD1
length: 17
V: TRBV9
DNA: TGTGCCAGCAGCGTAGGGACAGGTGGGATGGAAAATTCACCCCTCCACTTT
CDR3: CASSVGTGGMENSPLHF

J: TRBJ2-7
size: .
D: .
length: 14
V: TRBV10-3
DNA: TGTGCCATCAGTGAAACGGCGGCGGACAAGCAGTCGTACTTC
CDR3: CAISETAADKQSYF

J: TRBJ2-2
size: .
D: TRBD2
length: 15
V: TRBV5-1
DNA: TGCGCCAGCAGCTTTACTAGCGGGAGCACCGGGGAGCTGTTTTTT
CDR3: CASSFTSGSTGELFF

J: TRBJ1-1
size: .
D: TRBD1
length: 15
V: TRBV9
DNA: TGTGCCAGCAGCGACGGGACAGGGATGAACACTGAAGCTTTCTTT
CDR3: CASSDGTGMNTEAFF

J: TRBJ1-1
size: few
D: .
length: 11
V: TRBV20-1
DNA: TGCAGTGCTGTCCGGGACACTGAAGCTTTCTTT
CDR3: CSAVRDTEAFF

J: TRBJ2-2
size: .
D: TRBD1
length: 14
V: TRBV27
DNA: TGTGCCAGCAAGGGGGCAGAATACACCGGGGAGCTGTTTTTT
CDR3: CASKGAEYTGELFF

J: TRBJ2-5
size: .
D: TRBD1
length: 12
V: TRBV30
DNA: TGTGCCTGGGACAGGGTTGGGGAGACCCAGTACTTC
CDR3: CAWDRVGETQYF

J: TRBJ2-1
size: once
D: TRBD2
length: 12
V: TRBV7-9
DNA: TGTGCCAGCAGGGGTCGGACTAGCGAGCAGTTCTTC
CDR3: CASRGRTSEQFF

J: TRBJ1-4
size: .
D: TRBD1
length: 15
V: TRBV6-5
DNA: TGTGCCAGCAGTTACGCGTTGGGACAGAATGAAAAACTGTTTTTT
CDR3: CASSYALGQNEKLFF

J: TRBJ1-5
size: once
D: TRBD1
length: 13
V: TRBV5-1
DNA: TGCGCCAGCAGCCTCACAGGGGACCAGCCCCAGCATTTT
CDR3: CASSLTGDQPQHF

J: TRBJ2-5
size: .
D: .
length: 13
V: TRBV5-1
DNA: TGCGCCAGCAGGTTGGGGACTGAAGAGACCCAGTACTTC
CDR3: CASRLGTEETQYF

J: TRBJ1-1
size: .
D: .
length: 15
V: TRBV2
DNA: TGTGCCAGCCGAGCGGACAGATACTTGAGCACTGAAGCTTTCTTT
CDR3: CASRADRYLSTEAFF

J: TRBJ1-5
size: .
D: .
length: 14
V: TRBV18
DNA: TGTGCCAGCTCACCAGGGGCGACCAATCAGCCCCAGCATTTT
CDR3: CASSPGATNQPQHF

J: TRBJ2-7
size: .
D: .
length: 17
V: TRBV7-9
DNA: TGTGCCAGCAGCGCCCGTCCCGGAGCTGGACAGACCTACGAGCAGTACTTC
CDR3: CASSARPGAGQTYEQYF

J: TRBJ2-1
size: .
D: .
length: 13
V: TRBV7-9
DNA: TGTGCCAGCAGCTTAGGGGCAGGATTGGACAAGTTCTTC
CDR3: CASSLGAGLDKFF

J: TRBJ2-1
size: .
D: TRBD1
length: 13
V: TRBV19
DNA: TGTGCCAGTAGCCGGACAGGGGAAAATGAGCAGTTCTTC
CDR3: CASSRTGENEQFF

J: TRBJ1-2
size: .
D: TRBD1
length: 16
V: TRBV24-1
DNA: TGTGCCACCAGTGATTCACGGACAGGGGAAATGGATGGCTACACCTTC
CDR3: CATSDSRTGEMDGYTF

J: TRBJ1-2
size: .
D: TRBD1
length: 13
V: TRBV7-9
DNA: TGTGCCAGCAGCCCGGGACAGGTGAATGGCTACACCTTC
CDR3: CASSPGQVNGYTF

J: TRBJ2-7
size: .
D: TRBD1
length: 15
V: TRBV5-1
DNA: TGCGCCAGCAGCTTTGGTACCGGGACAGTCTACGAGCAGTACTTC
CDR3: CASSFGTGTVYEQYF

J: TRBJ2-1
size: few
D: TRBD2
length: 16
V: TRBV3-1/TRBV3-2
DNA: TGTGCCAGCAGCCATCCCGGCGGGAGGGCCTCCGTGGCGCAGTTCTTC
CDR3: CASSHPGGRASVAQFF

J: TRBJ2-3
size: .
D: .
length: 15
V: TRBV5-1
DNA: TGCGCCAGCAGCTTGGAGGGGATAGGCACAGATACGCAGTATTTT
CDR3: CASSLEGIGTDTQYF

J: TRBJ2-7
size: .
D: .
length: 16
V: TRBV2
DNA: TGTGCCAGCAGTGCGGGGGGACAGGAAACCCACTACGAGCAGTACTTC
CDR3: CASSAGGQETHYEQYF

J: TRBJ2-5
size: .
D: TRBD1
length: 15
V: TRBV24-1
DNA: TGTGCCACCAGTGATTTGGGGACAGTTGGGGAGACCCAGTACTTC
CDR3: CATSDLGTVGETQYF

J: TRBJ1-1
size: .
D: .
length: 14
V: TRBV30
DNA: TGTGCCTGGAGCTTTGGGGGCCGGGCCACTGAAGCTTTCTTT
CDR3: CAWSFGGRATEAFF

J: TRBJ2-7
size: .
D: .
length: 12
V: TRBV2
DNA: TGTGCCAGCAGTGAGGCCACAGGAGAGCAGTACTTC
CDR3: CASSEATGEQYF

J: TRBJ1-5
size: .
D: .
length: 13
V: TRBV5-8
DNA: TGTGCCAGCAGCAGACAAGCCAATCAGCCCCAGCATTTT
CDR3: CASSRQANQPQHF

J: TRBJ1-6
size: .
D: TRBD1
length: 15
V: TRBV7-9
DNA: TGTGCCAGCAGCCCGGGGACAGGGTATAATTCACCCCTCCACTTT
CDR3: CASSPGTGYNSPLHF

J: TRBJ2-3
size: .
D: .
length: 15
V: TRBV11-3
DNA: TGTGCCAGCAGCTTACTACGGGATAGCACAGATACGCAGTATTTT
CDR3: CASSLLRDSTDTQYF

J: TRBJ2-1
size: .
D: .
length: 16
V: TRBV6-5
DNA: TGTGCCAGCAGTTGGGGGGTTGGGGTCGGGCCATTCGAGCAGTTCTTC
CDR3: CASSWGVGVGPFEQFF